These T cell receptor beta chains were read from a single sample in a study of blood T cell repertoires in COVID-19. Only in-frame clones appear in the TCRdb table, and some are missing; sequencing was by immunoSEQ multiplex PCR. Among some 270,000 clones listed, roughly 85% were seen once. The source material was PBMCs or T cells enriched from blood (not recorded which). The receptors derive from a woman aged 50 to 60 who had been exposed to COVID-19. The CDR3 runs from the conserved cysteine through the conserved F or W. A D gene is named only where the DNA matches it firmly. A clone size is listed for some rows: how often the clone was seen (once, few, many), or a class if it is expanded.

CDR3 DNA | CDR3 protein | V gene | D gene | clone size | J gene
TGCGCCAGCAGCCGGACAACGGGGGGCTACAATGAGCAGTTCTTC | CASSRTTGGYNEQFF | TRBV5-1 | TRBD2 | . | TRBJ2-1
TGTGCCAGCAGTACCACCGGGGGTGGCTACACCTTC | CASSTTGGGYTF | TRBV12-3/TRBV12-4 | . | . | TRBJ1-2
TGTGCCAGCAGCCATCAGGGGCGAATTCTACGCACCGGGGAGCTGTTTTTT | CASSHQGRILRTGELFF | TRBV3-1/TRBV3-2 | . | . | TRBJ2-2
TGTGCCAGTGCCGGGACAGGGGCTCACGAGCAGTACTTC | CASAGTGAHEQYF | TRBV10-3 | TRBD1 | . | TRBJ2-7
TGTGCCAGCAGTTTCAGGGTTGGTAATAATTCACCCCTCCACTTT | CASSFRVGNNSPLHF | TRBV27 | . | . | TRBJ1-6
TGTGCCACGACAACAGGGGGAGGGTACGAGCAGTACTTC | CATTTGGGYEQYF | TRBV28 | . | . | TRBJ2-7
TGCGCCAGCAGTAGGACAGGGGATGGGACCCAGTACTTC | CASSRTGDGTQYF | TRBV5-1 | TRBD1 | . | TRBJ2-5
TGTGCCAGCAGCTTTAGGGGGACAGGGGTTCAGCCCCAGCATTTT | CASSFRGTGVQPQHF | TRBV5-8 | TRBD1 | . | TRBJ1-5
TGTGCCAGCAGCTTAGGGGGGGTAGGCGAGCAGTACTTC | CASSLGGVGEQYF | TRBV7-2 | . | . | TRBJ2-7
TGTGCCAGCAGCCAACTAATCGGGACAGGGCGGCCGTGGACAGAAGCTTTCTTT | CASSQLIGTGRPWTEAFF | TRBV3-1/TRBV3-2 | TRBD1 | . | TRBJ1-1
TGTGCCAGCAGCGTAGGAGGCCAAGAGACCCAGTACTTC | CASSVGGQETQYF | TRBV9 | . | . | TRBJ2-5
TGCGCCAGCGGGCCCGGCTTGGCGTCTAACTATGGCTACACCTTC | CASGPGLASNYGYTF | TRBV4-3 | . | . | TRBJ1-2
TGTGCCAGCAGCTTGGGACGGCAGGATAATTCACCCCTCCACTTT | CASSLGRQDNSPLHF | TRBV5-4 | . | . | TRBJ1-6
TGTGCCTGGAGATTAATCGGGACAGGGGGCTGGAATGGCTACACCTTC | CAWRLIGTGGWNGYTF | TRBV30 | TRBD1 | . | TRBJ1-2
TGTGCCAGCAGTGGAGGCAGGGGAGACACCGGGGAGCTGTTTTTT | CASSGGRGDTGELFF | TRBV2 | . | . | TRBJ2-2
TGTGCCAGCAGCAATGGGCTAGCGGGGGTTTACGAGCAGTACTTC | CASSNGLAGVYEQYF | TRBV6-5 | TRBD2 | once | TRBJ2-7
TGTGCCAGCTCAGAACTAGCGGTATACAATGAGCAGTTCTTC | CASSELAVYNEQFF | TRBV18 | TRBD2 | . | TRBJ2-1
TGTGCCAGCGGGACAGGGGGTCGGGGCGAGACCCAGTACTTC | CASGTGGRGETQYF | TRBV3-1/TRBV3-2 | TRBD1 | . | TRBJ2-5
TGTGCCAGTAGTATAATTGGGTTACAGGGCCGCCAGCCCCAGCATTTT | CASSIIGLQGRQPQHF | TRBV19 | . | . | TRBJ1-5
TGTGCCAGCAGCCCGCACCGACAGAACACTGAAGCTTTCTTT | CASSPHRQNTEAFF | TRBV7-8 | . | . | TRBJ1-1
TGTGCCAGCAGCCCTCGGACTACGCCCACAGATACGCAGTATTTT | CASSPRTTPTDTQYF | TRBV3-1/TRBV3-2 | . | . | TRBJ2-3
TGTGCCAGCAGCTTCCTCGGGGGTGGCCGTGAAGCTTTCTTT | CASSFLGGGREAFF | TRBV7-9 | . | . | TRBJ1-1
TGTGCCAGCAGTTCCGGGGTGAGGAACACTGAAGCTTTCTTT | CASSSGVRNTEAFF | TRBV6-6 | . | . | TRBJ1-1
TGTGCCAGCAGCCCCACGACGCCGGGAATTCGAGGTATTTCTGAGCAGTACTTC | CASSPTTPGIRGISEQYF | TRBV7-3 | . | . | TRBJ2-7
TGTGCCAGCAGTTTCGGGACTAGCCCTTACGAGCAGTACTTC | CASSFGTSPYEQYF | TRBV27 | TRBD2 | . | TRBJ2-7
TGCAGCGTTGAGGGACTAGCGGGGATCACAGATACGCAGTATTTT | CSVEGLAGITDTQYF | TRBV29-1 | TRBD2 | . | TRBJ2-3